This T cell receptor beta chain was retrieved from a study of blood T cell repertoires in COVID-19. Study in general: PBMCs, B-cell-depleted T cells, or T cells provided the cDNA or gDNA that made up the material.

The authors' processing: Amplification from reference gene primers served as the basis for estimated nucleated cell counts. Only in-frame clones appear in the TCRdb table, and some are missing; sequencing was by immunoSEQ multiplex PCR. From that table come the V and J calls and clone size; the DNA was used to work out D and trimming. The table lists 300,000 or so clones, 86% of them singletons. Participant-reported clinical history was the basis for cohort assignment. V trimming: 3 bases; J trimming: 1 base; junction bases outside the gene matches: 7. This CDR3 region has 16 residues. Germline CDR1 and CDR2: SGHDT and YYEEEE.

The specimen was PBMCs or T cells enriched from blood (not recorded which). This sequence joins TRBV5-6 and TRBJ2-7; 10 nucleotides align to TRBD1. The clonotype comes from a woman in her 40s with acute COVID-19. CDR3 nucleotides: TGTGCCAGCAGCTACCGTAGGACAGGGGGATCCTACGAGCAGTACTTC. Amino acid sequence: CASSYRRTGGSYEQYF.